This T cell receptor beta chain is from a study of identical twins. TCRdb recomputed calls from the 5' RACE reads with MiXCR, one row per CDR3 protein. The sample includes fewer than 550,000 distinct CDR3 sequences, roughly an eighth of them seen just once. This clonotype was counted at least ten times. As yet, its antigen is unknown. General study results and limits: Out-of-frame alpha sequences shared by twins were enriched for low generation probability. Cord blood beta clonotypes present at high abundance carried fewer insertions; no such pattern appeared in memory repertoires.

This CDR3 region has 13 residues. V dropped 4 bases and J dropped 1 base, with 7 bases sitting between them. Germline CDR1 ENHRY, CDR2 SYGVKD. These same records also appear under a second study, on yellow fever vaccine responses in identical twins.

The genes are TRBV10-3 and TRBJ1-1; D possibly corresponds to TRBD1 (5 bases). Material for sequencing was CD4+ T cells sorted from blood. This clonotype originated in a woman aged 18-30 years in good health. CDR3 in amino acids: CAISAGENTEAFF. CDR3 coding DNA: TGTGCCATCAGTGCGGGGGAGAACACTGAAGCTTTCTTT.